This T cell receptor (beta chain) was recovered during a study of CD8+ T cells in alopecia areata (dated by TCRdb to the late 2010s). Looking at the study overall: The treated patients took part in an open-label pilot trial in which moderate-to-severe alopecia areata was treated with oral tofacitinib at 5 to 10 mg twice daily. High-throughput TCRbeta sequencing was used to examine T cell clonal expansion in alopecia areata in both the C3H/HeJ mouse model and human patients. Clonality in the scalp was compared among normal scalp (n=4), patchy alopecia areata scalp (n=8), and alopecia totalis/universalis scalp (n=8). Tofacitinib was given for 6 to 18 months, followed by 6 months of follow-up off drug to assess delayed response and recurrence. Tofacitinib-treated patients had biopsies at baseline and at 4 and 24 weeks of treatment, with a later scalp biopsy in several patients. TCRbeta CDR3 regions were amplified by immunoSEQ multiplex PCR with 35 Vbeta forward and 13 Jbeta reverse primers. In humans, TCRbeta sequencing was performed on scalp tissue and on sorted CD4+ and CD8+ peripheral blood T cells from healthy controls and from patients with patchy or totalis/universalis alopecia areata. RNA was extracted with the PAXgene miRNA kit for fixed scalp, the miRNeasy kit for PBMCs, and the RNeasy kit for mouse skin.

Points on this clone: It has no known antigen specificity. It has no much larger one-base neighbor in the sample; base qualities were not kept.

What this sample's time point label stands for: baseline before oral tofacitinib. Lesional scalp punch biopsies and peripheral blood were obtained from alopecia areata patients. PBMCs were isolated by density centrifugation and stained for CD3, CD4 and CD8, and CD4+ and CD8+ T cells were sorted on a FACSAria. Receptor amplification or capture employed the immunoSEQ multiplex PCR assay. To provide template for TCR sequencing, every sample had RNA extracted and reverse transcribed into cDNA. SuperScript III was used to make first-strand cDNA, primed with a 2:1 mix of oligo-dT and random hexamers. Amplification bias was assessed with a synthetic immune receptor repertoire, and residual bias was removed computationally. The source study handled its data this way. Raw reads were preprocessed to remove errors, and CDR3 was defined according to IMGT conventions as the region from the conserved cysteine to phenylalanine. Clonality was computed as 1 minus the Shannon entropy, with the entropy normalized by log2 of the number of productive unique TCRs. CD4 or CD8 identity of scalp clones was inferred by cross-referencing scalp TCRbeta sequences with sorted blood CD4 and CD8 repertoires. TCRdb re-hosts the immuneACCESS table, in-frame sequences only. Its copies lack some clones; in the studies checked, an unresolved V gene accounts for under half of them, and the cause for the rest is not known. V and J calls and clone size are copied from that table; D and trimming were computed from the DNA. A total of hundreds of thousands of clones appear in this sample, roughly two thirds of them only once. The top ten constitute around 1.2% of the sample.

Here is what the overall study found, with its caveats: Resident alphabeta T cells in normal human skin are also sequenced, complicating scalp TCR repertoire analysis, unlike mouse skin dominated by gammadelta T cells. Higher clonality and more expanded CD8+ clones were observed in lesional scalp than in normal scalp, particularly in alopecia totalis/universalis, a finding suggestive of antigenic drive. TCR sequences shared between patients were less clear than in mice, possibly partly because of HLA diversity in the patient population.

The CDR3 contains 13 residues, cysteine and phenylalanine counted. The retained sequence is limited to the CDR3, 39 bases, with the frame set at the first base. The V end gives up 4 bases and the J end 5 bases, leaving 3 bases in the junction not matched to a gene. CDR1 and CDR2 are drawn from the germline V gene (reference sequence): SEHNR, FQNEAQ. This TCR was sampled from a human donor with alopecia areata. Sequencing was performed on CD4+ T cells sorted from blood, taken at week 0. The chain links TRBV7-9 with TRBJ2-5; 8 middle bases align to TRBD1. The bases are TGTGCCAGCAGCTCGGACAGGGAGGAGACCCAGTACTTC. It encodes CASSSDREETQYF.